The clone carrying this TCR beta chain has a single count. This sample was included in a study of blood T cells in healthy people across ages. CDR1 is SGHRS, CDR2 YFSETQ, per germline. Trimming pared 0 bases from V and 4 bases from J, leaving 19 bases between. The CDR3 runs 17 residues. The second PCR ran about 6 to 12 cycles with a sample-barcoded 5' primer and J-beta primers. One entry per CDR3 protein, called by TCRdb with MiXCR from the 5' RACE reads. The data contain over 750,000 distinct CDR3 sequences, 20% to 25% of them singletons. A further study also used this sample, focusing on T cells of mothers and their children.

The gene calls are TRBV5-1 and TRBJ2-5, with D perhaps TRBD2 (5 bases). This clonotype was sampled from a boy between 10 and 17 years old in good health. Sequences were obtained from blood. Here the CDR3 reads CASSLGPSGPAGETQYF. Written as DNA, the CDR3 is TGCGCCAGCAGCTTGGGGCCATCTGGGCCGGCGGGAGAGACCCAGTACTTC.